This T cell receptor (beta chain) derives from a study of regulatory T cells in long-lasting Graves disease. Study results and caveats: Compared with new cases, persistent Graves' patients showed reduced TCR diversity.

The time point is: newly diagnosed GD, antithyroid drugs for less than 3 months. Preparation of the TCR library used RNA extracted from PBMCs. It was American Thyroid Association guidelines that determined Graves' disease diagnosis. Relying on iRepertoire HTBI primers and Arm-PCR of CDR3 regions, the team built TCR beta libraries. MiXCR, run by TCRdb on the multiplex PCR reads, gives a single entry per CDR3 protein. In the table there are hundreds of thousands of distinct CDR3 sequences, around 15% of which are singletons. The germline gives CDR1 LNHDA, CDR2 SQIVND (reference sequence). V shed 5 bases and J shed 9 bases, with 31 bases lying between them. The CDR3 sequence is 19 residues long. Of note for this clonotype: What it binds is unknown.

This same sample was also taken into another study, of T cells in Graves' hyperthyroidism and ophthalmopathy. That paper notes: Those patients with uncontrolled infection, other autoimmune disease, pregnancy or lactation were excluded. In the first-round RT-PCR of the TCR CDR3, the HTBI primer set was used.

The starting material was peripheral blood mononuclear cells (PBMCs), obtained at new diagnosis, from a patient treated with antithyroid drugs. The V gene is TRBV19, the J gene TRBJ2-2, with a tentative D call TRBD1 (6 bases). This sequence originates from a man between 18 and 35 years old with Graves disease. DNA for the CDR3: TGTGCCAGTAGTCTGCCCCCCAATAACAGGGTCGGGGACCCGTGGGAGCTGTTTTTT. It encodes CASSLPPNNRVGDPWELFF.